This entry lists 3 T cell receptor beta chains sequenced from one sample in a study of type 1 and type 2 diabetes patients. Amplification started from genomic DNA. Amplification of the beta chain CDR3 used 30 forward and 13 reverse multiplex primers. TCRdb used MiXCR to reprocess the multiplex PCR reads, holding one entry per CDR3 protein. The sample has about 250,000 distinct CDR3 sequences; over 45% are singletons. Sequencing was performed on peripheral blood mononuclear cells (PBMCs). The receptors derive from a man younger than 35 with type 2 diabetes.

The chain employs TRBV4-1 and TRBJ2-5; 7 nucleotides line up with TRBD1. The germline gives CDR1 MGHRA, CDR2 YSYEKL. The ends lost 3 bases at V and 2 bases at J; junction bases unmatched: 9. The CDR3 loop spans 16 amino acids. The CDR3 DNA follows: TGCGCCAGCAGCCATACCTCTACCAGGGGGCAAGAGACCCAGTACTTC. Translation: CASSHTSTRGQETQYF.

As DNA, the CDR3 is TGTGCCAGCAGTGACGCCCGGGACGTAGGTGAAGCTTTCTTT. Protein: CASSDARDVGEAFF. V and J are TRBV2 and TRBJ1-1, with D perhaps matching TRBD1 (5 bases). Looked up from germline, CDR1 is SNHLY and CDR2 is FYNNEI. Trimming cost V 3 bases and J 7 bases, with 15 bases left between them. CDR3 length: 14 amino acids.

This CDR3 reads CASSQVVMGTYEQYF. The DNA for the CDR3 is TGCGCCAGCAGCCAAGTGGTAATGGGGACCTACGAGCAGTACTTC. The chain uses TRBV4-1 and TRBJ2-7, with unresolved D. CDR3 size: 15 residues. V lost 1 base, J lost 2 bases, and 12 bases lay in between. Per the germline V gene, CDR1 is MGHRA and CDR2 is YSYEKL.